The 14 T cell receptor beta chains below all came from one sample that was sequenced in a study of molecular identifiers for immune sequencing clone quantification. MiXCR, run by TCRdb on the PCR reads, gives a single entry per CDR3 protein. Counted here are 100,000 or so distinct CDR3 sequences, around 23% occurring once; the ten biggest clones make up roughly 1%. Source material: naive CD8+ T cells from blood, with Jurkat cell RNA spiked in. Described subset: FACS-sorted CD8+CD4-CCR7+CD45RA+ naive T cells. The source of these receptors is a human donor in good health. Some libraries in this study had Jurkat cell RNA spiked in.

This clonotype has just one count. V gene TRBV6-1 combines with J gene TRBJ1-1, with 10 bases identical to TRBD1. J gave up 6 bases and V 4 bases, and 2 bases lay outside the gene matches. CDR3 size: 13 residues. Germline V gene data show CDR1 as MNHNS and CDR2 as SASEGT. CDR3 protein: CASSAGQGAEAFF. The DNA of the CDR3 is TGTGCCAGCAGTGCTGGACAGGGGGCTGAAGCTTTCTTT.

This clonotype has only a few counts. A much larger clone sits a single nucleotide away, making a read error possible. The chain recombines TRBV4-3 with TRBJ2-7; D possibly corresponds to TRBD1 (5 bases). Per germline, CDR1 LGHNA and CDR2 YSLEER. The CDR3 covers 12 residues. The CDR3 DNA sequence: TGCGCCAGCAGCCAAGAATCGGGTCAGGGCCACTTC. Amino acids: CASSQESGQGHF.

This clonotype was picked up many times. The rearrangement uses TRBV4-2 and TRBJ1-2, with D perhaps matching TRBD1 (5 bases). Deletions cut 4 bases from V and 7 bases from J, with 19 bases between. The CDR3 consists of 15 residues. In germline, CDR1 is LGHNA, CDR2 YNFKEQ. CDR3 sequence (DNA): TGTGCCAGCAGCCCCGGGACCCTCAGCGCCCTTGGCTACACCTTC. Translating it yields CASSPGTLSALGYTF.

As for this clonotype: This may be a read error, as it is one base from a much larger clone. In this CDR3 the conserved last residue, phenylalanine or tryptophan, is missing, so a read error is likely. The CDR3 protein is CASSLRTSVADTQYL. Written as DNA, the CDR3 is TGTGCCAGCAGTTTACGGACTAGCGTCGCAGATACGCAGTATCTT. This sequence joins TRBV27 and TRBJ2-3, with 9 bases that match TRBD2. Trimming took 2 bases from V and 4 from J; bases not matched to a gene: 4. The germline V gene encodes CDR1 MNHEY and CDR2 SMNVEV (reference sequence). The CDR3 spans 15 residues.

The J gene is TRBJ2-7, the V gene TRBV9, with D possibly being TRBD1 or TRBD2 (5 bases each). This CDR3 has 14 amino acids. Germline V CDR1 and CDR2: SGDLS, YYNGEE. Trimming stripped 0 bases from V and 0 bases from J, with 7 bases between. Here the CDR3 DNA reads TGTGCCAGCAGCGTAGCCGGGACCTCCTACGAGCAGTACTTC. It specifies CASSVAGTSYEQYF.

This clonotype has a count of ten or more. The chain has TRBV7-8 and TRBJ2-7; D unresolved. This CDR3 region has 12 residues. Germline CDR1 SGHVS, CDR2 FQNEAQ. Trimming left V 5 bases short and J 6 bases short, with 11 bases between. CDR3 bases: TGTGCCAGCAGCCCACACCCCTCCGAGCAGTACTTC. It codes for CASSPHPSEQYF.

Comments on this clonotype: A much more abundant neighbour one base away suggests this may be a read error. It is likely a read error, because the conserved phenylalanine at the end of the CDR3 is missing. V and J are TRBV7-9 and TRBJ1-3, with D uncertain. Germline lookup yields CDR1 SEHNR and CDR2 FQNEAQ (reference sequence). Trimming cost V 6 bases and J 0 bases, with 12 bases left between them. The CDR3 length is 15 residues. The CDR3 protein is CASRSTEISGNTIYS. DNA for the CDR3: TGTGCCAGCAGGTCTACAGAGATCTCTGGAAACACCATATATTCT.

The rearrangement uses TRBV7-6 and TRBJ2-1; the D gene is possibly TRBD1 (5 bases). The V and J ends lost 1 base and 8 bases respectively, with 18 bases between them. CDR1 and CDR2 (germline): SGHVS, FNYEAQ. The CDR3 runs 16 residues. In DNA form, the CDR3 reads TGTGCCAGCAGCTTAGGTGGGTTCAGGGTGGGCGATGAGCAGTTCTTC. Its translation: CASSLGGFRVGDEQFF.

This clonotype was recorded many times. The CDR3 region has the DNA TGTGCCAGCAGCTTACAGACTAGCGGTGGCATTCAGTACTTC. Translation: CASSLQTSGGIQYF. This rearrangement joins TRBV13 to TRBJ2-4; 9 bases are a match to TRBD2. The CDR3 contains 14 residues. CDR1 is PRHDT, CDR2 FYEKMQ, per germline (reference sequence). Trimming took 2 bases from V and 9 from J; bases not matched to a gene: 5.

At least ten counts were recorded for this clonotype. The chain links TRBV20-1 to TRBJ1-5, with 8 bases aligning to TRBD1. The CDR3 is 14 residues long. The germline V gene encodes CDR1 DFQATT and CDR2 SNEGSKA (reference sequence). V gave up 6 bases and J gave up 2 bases; unmatched junction bases: 6. CDR3 nucleotides: TGCAGTGCCCCATCGACAGGGGGCAATCAGCCCCAGCATTTT. Translation: CSAPSTGGNQPQHF.

Regarding this clonotype: A read error may explain this, as a much larger clone is one base away. This chain connects TRBV28 to TRBJ1-2; 8 bases fit TRBD1. The CDR3 consists of 23 residues. Germline V lookup: CDR1 MDHEN, CDR2 SYDVKM. V lost 3 bases and J lost 0; bases outside the gene matches: 27. CDR3 region: CASSFTVVSTAPGQGGANYGYTF. As DNA, the CDR3 is TGTGCCAGCAGTTTCACCGTAGTCAGTACGGCGCCCGGACAGGGTGGAGCTAACTATGGCTACACCTTC.

In its sample, this clonotype was seen a few times. The V gene is TRBV7-3, the J gene TRBJ2-1; 10 bases are shared with TRBD2. V lost 3 bases, J lost 7 bases, and 6 bases stayed unmatched. The germline CDR1 and CDR2 sequences are SGHTA and FQGTGA. CDR3 length: 15 amino acids. This CDR3 reads CASSFLAGGLNEQFF. The CDR3 nucleotides are TGTGCCAGCAGCTTTTTAGCGGGAGGACTGAATGAGCAGTTCTTC.

This clonotype has at least ten counts. The V call is TRBV7-9, the J call TRBJ1-3; TRBD1 is a possible D gene (6 bases). This CDR3 comprises 15 residues. Germline loops: CDR1 SEHNR, CDR2 FQNEAQ (reference sequence). The V end lost 5 bases, the J end lost 4 bases, and 15 bases lay between the germline ends. The chain's CDR3 is CASSPETGLGNTIYF. The CDR3 DNA reads as TGTGCCAGCAGCCCGGAAACAGGGCTCGGAAACACCATATATTTT.

J is TRBJ2-7 and V is TRBV7-9, with 7 positions matching TRBD1. The CDR3 has 15 amino acids. V trimming: 1 base; J trimming: 5 bases; junction bases outside the gene matches: 8. CDR1 is SEHNR and CDR2 is FQNEAQ in the germline V gene (reference sequence). The CDR3: CASSLGGGLPDEQYF. CDR3 coding DNA: TGTGCCAGCAGCTTAGGAGGGGGCCTGCCCGACGAGCAGTACTTC.